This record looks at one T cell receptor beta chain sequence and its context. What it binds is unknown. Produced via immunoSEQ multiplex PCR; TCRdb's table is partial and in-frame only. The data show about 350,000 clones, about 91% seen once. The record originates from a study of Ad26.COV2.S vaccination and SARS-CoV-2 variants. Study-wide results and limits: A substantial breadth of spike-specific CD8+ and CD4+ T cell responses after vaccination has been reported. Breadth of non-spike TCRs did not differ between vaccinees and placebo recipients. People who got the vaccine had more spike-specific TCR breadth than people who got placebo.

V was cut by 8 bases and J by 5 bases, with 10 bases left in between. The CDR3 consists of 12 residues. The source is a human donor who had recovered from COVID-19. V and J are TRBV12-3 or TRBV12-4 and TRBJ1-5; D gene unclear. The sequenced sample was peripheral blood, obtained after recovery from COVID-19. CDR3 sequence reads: CASRNTYQPQHF. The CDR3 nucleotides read TGTGCCAGCCGAAACACGTATCAGCCCCAGCATTTT.